The 20 T cell receptor beta chains below all came from one sample that was sequenced in a study of control samples from healthy donors and cancer patients. Sequencing was performed with immunoSEQ multiplex PCR; in TCRdb, only in-frame clones are kept and a portion is missing. The sample includes around 63,000 clones, around 87% of them seen just once. Material for sequencing was PBMCs. The receptors originated from a woman aged 45-60 years with head and neck cancer.

The J gene is TRBJ2-1, the V gene TRBV2; D unresolved. The CDR3 totals 12 residues. Deletions cut 6 bases from V and 7 bases from J, with 10 bases between. Germline CDR1 and CDR2: SNHLY and FYNNEI. The CDR3 reads CASRETGNEQFF. CDR3 sequence (DNA): TGTGCCAGCAGAGAAACCGGGAATGAGCAGTTCTTC.

The V call is TRBV30, the J call TRBJ2-1; TRBD1 agrees at 9 bases. Germline CDR1 and CDR2: GTSNPN and SVGIG (reference sequence). The J segment lost 7 bases and the V segment lost 0 bases, leaving 7 bases of the junction unmatched. CDR3 length: 15 amino acids. CDR3 DNA: TGTGCCTGGAGTGTGGGACAGGGAGTATGGAATGAGCAGTTCTTC. Translated: CAWSVGQGVWNEQFF.

The chain uses TRBV5-4 and TRBJ2-3; no reliable D call. Germline values: CDR1 SGHNT, CDR2 YYREEE (reference sequence). The CDR3 is 12 residues long. The V end lost 4 bases, the J end lost 5 bases, and 8 bases lay between the germline ends. The CDR3, as DNA: TGTGCCAGCAGCCGCCCGGGAGATACGCAGTATTTT. It encodes CASSRPGDTQYF.

This clone was found once. The chain combines TRBV28 with TRBJ1-5; TRBD1 agrees at 7 bases. Germline CDR1 reads MDHEN; CDR2 reads SYDVKM. The CDR3 is made up of 16 amino acids. The junction had 4 bases not matched to a gene; V was cut back by 2 bases and J by 0 bases. CDR3 region: CASSLQGVYSNQPQHF. CDR3 nucleotide sequence: TGTGCCAGCAGTTTACAGGGGGTGTATAGCAATCAGCCCCAGCATTTT.

The chain links TRBV7-2 to TRBJ2-6, with D unresolved. With 5 bases removed from V and 4 bases from J, the gap between germline ends came to 9 bases. CDR3 length equals 14 residues. CDR1 SGHTA and CDR2 FQGNSA come from the germline V gene. The CDR3 protein is CASSPMAGANVLTF. The CDR3 DNA reads TGTGCCAGCAGCCCCATGGCAGGGGCCAACGTCCTGACTTTC.

The genes are TRBV3-1 (or the pseudogene TRBV3-2) and TRBJ1-1; possible D gene TRBD1, 6 bases. CDR1 and CDR2 from the germline V gene are LGHDT and YNNKEL (reference sequence). The CDR3 has 12 amino acids. With 5 bases removed from V and 4 bases from J, the gap between germline ends came to 8 bases. The chain's CDR3 is CASSTGTTEAFF. CDR3 DNA: TGTGCCAGCAGCACAGGGACCACTGAAGCTTTCTTT.

The chain has TRBV5-8 and TRBJ1-4; possibly TRBD1 for D (6 bases). Germline lookup yields CDR1 SGHTS and CDR2 YDEGEE. V was cut by 0 bases and J by 3 bases, with 9 bases left in between. CDR3 length equals 15 residues. The CDR3 spells CASSLEGVPNEKLFF. Written as DNA, the CDR3 is TGTGCCAGCAGCTTGGAGGGGGTCCCTAATGAAAAACTGTTTTTT.

The chain employs TRBV5-4 and TRBJ2-3; TRBD2 matches at 14 bases. Per the germline V gene, CDR1 is SGHNT and CDR2 is YYREEE (reference sequence). This CDR3 spans 15 amino acids. With V trimmed by 2 bases and J by 12 bases, 8 bases remained unmatched. Here the CDR3 DNA reads TGTGCCAGCAGCTTAGAAGGACTAGCGGGGGGTGAACAGTATTTT. It yields the protein CASSLEGLAGGEQYF.

The gene calls are TRBV18 and TRBJ2-5; no clear D gene. V lost 1 base to trimming and J lost 2 bases, with 11 bases between them. The CDR3 totals 15 residues. Germline-derived CDR1 and CDR2 are KGHSH and LQKENI. CDR3 loop: CASSPLGSEQETQYF. In nucleotides, the CDR3 is TGTGCCAGCTCACCACTGGGTTCGGAACAAGAGACCCAGTACTTC.

CDR3 residues: CASSLTGTDFTDTQYF. The CDR3 nucleotides read TGCGCCAGCAGCTTGACCGGGACAGACTTCACAGATACGCAGTATTTT. The chain joins TRBV5-1 to TRBJ2-3; TRBD1 matches 7 bases. The V and J ends lost 1 base and 2 bases, in that order; junction bases with no gene match: 7. Looked up from germline, CDR1 is SGHRS and CDR2 is YFSETQ. The CDR3 runs to 16 residues.

The chain couples TRBV18 to TRBJ2-7; no reliable D call. CDR3 length: 13 amino acids. V lost 2 bases to trimming and J lost 3 bases, with 8 bases between them. The V gene's germline CDR1 is KGHSH and CDR2 LQKENI. The chain's CDR3 is CASSPAANYEQYF. CDR3 nucleotide sequence: TGTGCCAGCTCACCAGCAGCGAACTACGAGCAGTACTTC.

The chain carries TRBV10-1 and TRBJ1-6; 9 bases match TRBD1. CDR1 and CDR2 (germline): WNHNN, SYGVQD (reference sequence). CDR3 length: 14 amino acids. V dropped 6 bases and J dropped 9; count of bases not matched to a gene: 6. The CDR3 loop reads CASSSGQGGSPLHF. CDR3 nucleotides: TGCGCCAGCAGCTCGGGACAGGGCGGTTCACCCCTCCACTTT.

The chain is built from TRBV15 and TRBJ2-7; no reliable D call. Trimming removed 6 bases at V and 6 bases at J, with 12 bases between. The germline gives CDR1 LNHNV, CDR2 YYDKDF (reference sequence). CDR3 length equals 12 residues. In nucleotides, the CDR3 is TGTGCCACCAGAAGGGCCGGTGGCGAGCAGTACTTC. Translation: CATRRAGGEQYF.

V and J are TRBV5-1 and TRBJ2-7; 8 nucleotides line up with TRBD1. Germline CDR1 reads SGHRS; CDR2 reads YFSETQ. The CDR3 covers 14 residues. V lost 1 base and J lost 3; bases outside the gene matches: 3. CDR3 sequence: CASSLTGTGYEQYF. The CDR3 DNA is TGCGCCAGCAGCTTGACCGGGACAGGCTACGAGCAGTACTTC. The full variable domain, its missing parts supplied by reference TRBV5-1 and TRBJ2-7, is KAGVTQTPRYLIKTRGQQVTLSCSPISGHRSVSWYQQTPGQGLQFLFEYFSETQRNKGNFPGRFSGRQFSNSRSEMNVSTLELGDSALYLCASSLTGTGYEQYFGPGTRLTVT.

The chain carries TRBV5-5 and TRBJ2-1, with 8 bases lining up with TRBD2. V dropped 1 base and J dropped 1; count of bases not matched to a gene: 4. The CDR3 sequence is 16 residues long. Germline lookup yields CDR1 SGHKS and CDR2 YYEKEE (reference sequence). CDR3 DNA sequence: TGTGCCAGCAGCTTGACGGGGGGGCTTTCCTACAATGAGCAGTTCTTC. Its protein product is CASSLTGGLSYNEQFF.

This clone was counted a single time. V and J are TRBV9 and TRBJ2-2, with 10 bases aligning to TRBD1. This CDR3 contains 17 residues. The V segment lost 1 base and the J segment 4 bases; nucleotides outside the gene matches: 7. Germline V gene sequence: CDR1 SGDLS, CDR2 YYNGEE. In DNA form, the CDR3 reads TGTGCCAGCAGCGTACATAGGACAGGGGGGAGCACCGGGGAGCTGTTTTTT. Encoded protein: CASSVHRTGGSTGELFF.

The J gene is TRBJ2-4, the V gene TRBV7-8; D is possibly TRBD2 (6 bases). Trimming took 3 bases from V and 7 from J, leaving 10 bases between them. The CDR3 is made up of 13 amino acids. Germline values: CDR1 SGHVS, CDR2 FQNEAQ. The CDR3 DNA follows: TGTGCCAGCAGCTTGGAGGGGAGGAACATTCAGTACTTC. It is translated as CASSLEGRNIQYF.

To note about this clone: The junction departs from germline at one end; a sequencing error may be responsible. The chain couples TRBV5-8 to TRBJ1-1, with 7 bases that match TRBD1. Germline CDR1 SGHTS, CDR2 YDEGEE. This CDR3 contains 15 residues. The CDR3 DNA reads TGTGCCAGCAGCCAACGGACAGGCGGGAACGCTGAAGCTTTCTTT. Translating it yields CASSQRTGGNAEAFF.

The genes are TRBV5-6 and TRBJ1-6; D is perhaps TRBD1 (5 bases). The CDR3 sequence is 16 residues long. Trimming left V 4 bases short and J 8 bases short, with 19 bases between. Germline assignment: CDR1 SGHDT and CDR2 YYEEEE. The CDR3 DNA reads as TGTGCCAGCAGCCCTTCCACGCTGGGACCCTATTCACCCCTCCACTTT. This encodes CASSPSTLGPYSPLHF.

This clone was counted a few times. J is TRBJ1-2 and V is TRBV11-2; 10 bases match TRBD1. Germline CDR1 is SGHAT and CDR2 is FQNNGV. The CDR3 runs 16 residues. V lost 4 bases to trimming and J lost 4 bases; unmatched junction nucleotides: 9. Written as DNA, the CDR3 is TGTGCCAGCAGCTCCTCTTTGGGACAGGGGCTCTATGGCTACACCTTC. Residues: CASSSSLGQGLYGYTF.